The clone carrying this TCR beta chain showed up just a few times. Its antigen remains unidentified. Genomic DNA came from blood conventional CD4+ T cells gated CD25-low CD127-high. This record belongs to a study of regulatory and conventional T cells in RAG deficiency. Findings and caveats of the study: Patient subsets had shorter CDR3s; Omenn Treg-Tconv overlap exceeded 90%.

The CDR3 runs to 14 residues. Germline loops: CDR1 SGHRS, CDR2 YFSETQ. V was trimmed by 3 bases and J by 4 bases, leaving 10 bases between them. Sequencing used immunoSEQ multiplex PCR; TCRdb keeps in-frame clones, though not all of them. The sample shows more than 20,000 clones, 93% of them seen only once. The data also belong to a second study, concerning regulatory T cells. This second report adds: Primers: 52 TRBV forward and 13 TRBJ reverse. In patients, unique TRB V-J pairs were restricted and V/J usage skewed, especially in Tregs.

The clonotype was recovered from a human donor in good health. This sequence joins TRBV5-1 and TRBJ1-4, with D unclear. The sequencing sample was made of CD4+ T cells sorted from blood. The CDR3 region is CASSYKGDNEKLFF. CDR3 DNA sequence: TGCGCCAGCAGCTACAAGGGAGATAATGAAAAACTGTTTTTT.